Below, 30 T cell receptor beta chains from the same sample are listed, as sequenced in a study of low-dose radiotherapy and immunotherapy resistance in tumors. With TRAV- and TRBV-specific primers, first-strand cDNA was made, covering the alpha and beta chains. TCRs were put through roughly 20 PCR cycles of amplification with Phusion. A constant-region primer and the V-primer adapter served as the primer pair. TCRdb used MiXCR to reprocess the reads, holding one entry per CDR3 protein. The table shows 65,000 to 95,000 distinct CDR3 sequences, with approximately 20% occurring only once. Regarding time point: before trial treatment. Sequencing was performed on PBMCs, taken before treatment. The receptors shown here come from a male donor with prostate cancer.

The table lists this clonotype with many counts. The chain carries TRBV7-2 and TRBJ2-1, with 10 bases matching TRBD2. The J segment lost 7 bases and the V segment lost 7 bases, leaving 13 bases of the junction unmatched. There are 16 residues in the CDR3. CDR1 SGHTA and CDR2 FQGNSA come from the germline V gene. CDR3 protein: CASKQKQRGGMNEQFF. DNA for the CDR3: TGTGCCAGCAAACAAAAACAGCGGGGGGGCATGAATGAGCAGTTCTTC.

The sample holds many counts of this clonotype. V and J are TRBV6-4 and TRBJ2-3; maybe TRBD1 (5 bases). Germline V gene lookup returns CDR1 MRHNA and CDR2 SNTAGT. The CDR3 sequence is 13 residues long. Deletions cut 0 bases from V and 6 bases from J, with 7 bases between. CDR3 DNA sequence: TGTGCCAGCAGTGACTCTTGGGGCGATACGCAGTATTTT. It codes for CASSDSWGDTQYF.

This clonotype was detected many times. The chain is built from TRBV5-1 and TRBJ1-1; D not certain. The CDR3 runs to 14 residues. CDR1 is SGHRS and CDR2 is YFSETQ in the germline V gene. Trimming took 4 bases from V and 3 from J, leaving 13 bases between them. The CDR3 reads CASSPAPGDTEAFF. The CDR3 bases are TGCGCCAGCAGCCCGGCCCCGGGAGACACTGAAGCTTTCTTT.

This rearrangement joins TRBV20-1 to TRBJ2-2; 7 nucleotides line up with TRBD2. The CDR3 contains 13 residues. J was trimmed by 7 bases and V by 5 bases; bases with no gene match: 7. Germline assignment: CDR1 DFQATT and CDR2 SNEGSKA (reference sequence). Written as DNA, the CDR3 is TGCAGTGCTCCCGGACTAGTCGGCGGGGAGCTGTTTTTT. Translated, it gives CSAPGLVGGELFF.

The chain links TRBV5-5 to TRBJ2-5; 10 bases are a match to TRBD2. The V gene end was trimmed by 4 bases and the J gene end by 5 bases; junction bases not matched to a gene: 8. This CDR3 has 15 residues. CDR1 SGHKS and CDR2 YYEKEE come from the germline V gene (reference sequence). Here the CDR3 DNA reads TGTGCCAGCAGCCTGCTTAGCGGGGGGCGCGAGACCCAGTACTTC. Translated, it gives CASSLLSGGRETQYF. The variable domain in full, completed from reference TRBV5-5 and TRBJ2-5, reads DAGVTQSPTHLIKTRGQQVTLRCSPISGHKSVSWYQQVLGQGPQFIFQYYEKEERGRGNFPDRFSARQFPNYSSELNVNALLLGDSALYLCASSLLSGGRETQYFGPGTRLLVL.

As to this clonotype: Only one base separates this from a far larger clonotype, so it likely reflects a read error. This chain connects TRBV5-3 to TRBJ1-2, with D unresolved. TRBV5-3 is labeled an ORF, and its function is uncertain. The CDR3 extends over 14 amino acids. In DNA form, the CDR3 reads TGTGCCAGCAGCTTGGAATCATGGAACTTTGGCTACACCTTC. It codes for CASSLESWNFGYTF.

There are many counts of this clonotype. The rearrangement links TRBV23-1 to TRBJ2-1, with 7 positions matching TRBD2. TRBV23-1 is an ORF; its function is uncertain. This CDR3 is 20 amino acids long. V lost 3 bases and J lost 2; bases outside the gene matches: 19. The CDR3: CASSHTKTLLATPAYNEQFF. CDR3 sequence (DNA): TGCGCCAGCAGTCACACCAAAACCCTACTAGCGACGCCCGCCTACAATGAGCAGTTCTTC.

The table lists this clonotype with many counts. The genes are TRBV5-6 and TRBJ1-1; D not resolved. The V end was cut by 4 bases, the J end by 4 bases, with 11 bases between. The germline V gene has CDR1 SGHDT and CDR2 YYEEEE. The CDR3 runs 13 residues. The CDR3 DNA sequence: TGTGCCAGCAGCCGGCGCCCGGTCACTGAAGCTTTCTTT. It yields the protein CASSRRPVTEAFF.

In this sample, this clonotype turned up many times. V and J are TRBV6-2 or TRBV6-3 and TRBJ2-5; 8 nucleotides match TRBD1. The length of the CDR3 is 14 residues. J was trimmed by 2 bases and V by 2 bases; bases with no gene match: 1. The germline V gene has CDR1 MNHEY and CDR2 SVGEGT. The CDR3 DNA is TGTGCCAGCAGTTACCAGGGGGCGCAAGAGACCCAGTACTTC. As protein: CASSYQGAQETQYF.

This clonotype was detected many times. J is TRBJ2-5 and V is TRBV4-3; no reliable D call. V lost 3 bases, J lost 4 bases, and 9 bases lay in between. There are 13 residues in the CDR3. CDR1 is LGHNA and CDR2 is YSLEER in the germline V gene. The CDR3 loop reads CASSQSRVETQYF. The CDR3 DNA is TGCGCCAGCAGCCAGTCTAGGGTAGAGACCCAGTACTTC.

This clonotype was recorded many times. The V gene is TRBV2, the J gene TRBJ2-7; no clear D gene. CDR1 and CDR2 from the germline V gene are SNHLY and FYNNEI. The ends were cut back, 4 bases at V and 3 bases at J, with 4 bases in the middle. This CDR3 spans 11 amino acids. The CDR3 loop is CASSVLYEQYF. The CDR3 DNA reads TGTGCCAGCAGTGTTCTCTACGAGCAGTACTTC.

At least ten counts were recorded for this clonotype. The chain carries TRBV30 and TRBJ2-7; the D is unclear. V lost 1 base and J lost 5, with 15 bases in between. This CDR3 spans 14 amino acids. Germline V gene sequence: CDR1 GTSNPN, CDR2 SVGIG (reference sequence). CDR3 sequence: CAWSGLRRKDEQYF. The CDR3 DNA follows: TGTGCCTGGAGTGGATTACGACGGAAGGACGAGCAGTACTTC.

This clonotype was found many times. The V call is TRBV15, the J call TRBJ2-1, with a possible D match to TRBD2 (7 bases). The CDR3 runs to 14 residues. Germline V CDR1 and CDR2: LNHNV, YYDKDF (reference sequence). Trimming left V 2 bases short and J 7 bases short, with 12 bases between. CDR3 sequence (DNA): TGTGCCACCAGCAGACTCGGGGGGCTGAATGAGCAGTTCTTC. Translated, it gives CATSRLGGLNEQFF.

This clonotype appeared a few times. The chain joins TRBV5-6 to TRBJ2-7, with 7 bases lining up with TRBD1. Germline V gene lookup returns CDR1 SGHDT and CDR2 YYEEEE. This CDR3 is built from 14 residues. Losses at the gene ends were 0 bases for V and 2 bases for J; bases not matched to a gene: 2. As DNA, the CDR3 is TGTGCCAGCAGCTTGGTAGGACAGGCCTACGAGCAGTACTTC. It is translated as CASSLVGQAYEQYF.

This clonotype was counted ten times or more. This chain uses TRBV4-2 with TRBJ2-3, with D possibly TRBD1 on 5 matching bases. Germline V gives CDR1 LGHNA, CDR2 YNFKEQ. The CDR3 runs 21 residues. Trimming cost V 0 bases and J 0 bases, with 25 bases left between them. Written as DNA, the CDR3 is TGTGCCAGCAGCCAAGATCTGAGCCGCGCAGGGAAATCCGCTAGCACAGATACGCAGTATTTT. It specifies CASSQDLSRAGKSASTDTQYF.

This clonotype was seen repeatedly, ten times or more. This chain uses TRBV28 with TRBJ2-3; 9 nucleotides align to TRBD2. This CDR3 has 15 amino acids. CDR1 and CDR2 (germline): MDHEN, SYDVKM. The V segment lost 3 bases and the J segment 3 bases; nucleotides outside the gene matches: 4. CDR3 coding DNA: TGTGCCAGCAGTTTCCTAGCGGGAAAGACAGATACGCAGTATTTT. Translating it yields CASSFLAGKTDTQYF.

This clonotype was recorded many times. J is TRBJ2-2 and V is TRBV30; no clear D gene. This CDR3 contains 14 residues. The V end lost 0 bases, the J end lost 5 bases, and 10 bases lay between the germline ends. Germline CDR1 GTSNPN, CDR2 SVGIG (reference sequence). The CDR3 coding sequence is TGTGCCTGGAGTGTACGTCTTAATACCGGGGAGCTGTTTTTT. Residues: CAWSVRLNTGELFF.

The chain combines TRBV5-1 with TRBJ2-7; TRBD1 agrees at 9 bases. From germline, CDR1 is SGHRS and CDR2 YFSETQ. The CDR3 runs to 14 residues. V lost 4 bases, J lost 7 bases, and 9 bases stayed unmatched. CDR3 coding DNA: TGCGCCAGCAGCAGGGACAGGGCTAGAGGGGAGCAGTACTTC. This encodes CASSRDRARGEQYF.

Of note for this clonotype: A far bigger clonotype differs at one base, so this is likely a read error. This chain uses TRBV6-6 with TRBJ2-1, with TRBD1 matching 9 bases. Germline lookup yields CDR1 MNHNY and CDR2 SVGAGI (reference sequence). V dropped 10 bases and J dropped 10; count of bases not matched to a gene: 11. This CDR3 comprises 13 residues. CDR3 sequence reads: CATSGQGHYEQFF. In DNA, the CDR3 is TGTGCCACTTCGGGACAGGGACATTACGAGCAGTTCTTC.

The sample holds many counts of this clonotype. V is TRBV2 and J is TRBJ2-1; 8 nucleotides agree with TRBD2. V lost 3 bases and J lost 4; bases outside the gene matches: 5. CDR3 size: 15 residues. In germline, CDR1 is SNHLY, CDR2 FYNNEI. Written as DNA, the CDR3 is TGTGCCAGCAGTGATTACGGGACTAGTTACAATGAGCAGTTCTTC. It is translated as CASSDYGTSYNEQFF.

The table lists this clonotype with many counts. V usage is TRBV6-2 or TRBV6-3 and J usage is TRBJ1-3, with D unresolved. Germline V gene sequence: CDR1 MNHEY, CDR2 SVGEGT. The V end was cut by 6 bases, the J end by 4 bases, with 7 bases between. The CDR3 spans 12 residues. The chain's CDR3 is CASSPAGNTIYF. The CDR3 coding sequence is TGTGCCAGCAGCCCCGCAGGAAACACCATATATTTT.

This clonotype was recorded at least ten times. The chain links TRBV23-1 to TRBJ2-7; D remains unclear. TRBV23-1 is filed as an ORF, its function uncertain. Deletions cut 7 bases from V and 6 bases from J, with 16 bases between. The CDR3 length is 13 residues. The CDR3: CASTLTLVGEQYF. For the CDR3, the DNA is TGCGCCAGCACCTTGACCCTGGTTGGCGAGCAGTACTTC.

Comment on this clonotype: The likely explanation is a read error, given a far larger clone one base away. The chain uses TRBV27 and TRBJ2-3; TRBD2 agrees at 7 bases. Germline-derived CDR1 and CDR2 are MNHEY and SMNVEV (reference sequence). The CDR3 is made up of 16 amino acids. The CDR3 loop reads CASNPLGEGVSDTKYF. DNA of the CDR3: TGTGCCAGCAACCCTTTGGGGGAGGGCGTTTCAGATACGAAGTATTTT.

CDR3 nucleotide sequence: TGCGCCAGCAGCCCCGGACAGACTAATAGCAATCAGCCCCAGCATTTT. This codes for CASSPGQTNSNQPQHF. The chain uses TRBV5-1 and TRBJ1-5; possibly TRBD1 for D (6 bases). CDR3 size: 16 residues. Germline loops: CDR1 SGHRS, CDR2 YFSETQ. Trimming removed 4 bases from V and 0 bases from J, with 14 bases in between.

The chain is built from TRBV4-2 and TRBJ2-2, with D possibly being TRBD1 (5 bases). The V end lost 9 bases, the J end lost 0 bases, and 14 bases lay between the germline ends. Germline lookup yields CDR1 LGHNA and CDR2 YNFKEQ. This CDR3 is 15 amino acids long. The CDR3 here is CASRQPEANTGELFF. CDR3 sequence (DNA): TGTGCCAGTAGACAGCCGGAAGCGAACACCGGGGAGCTGTTTTTT.

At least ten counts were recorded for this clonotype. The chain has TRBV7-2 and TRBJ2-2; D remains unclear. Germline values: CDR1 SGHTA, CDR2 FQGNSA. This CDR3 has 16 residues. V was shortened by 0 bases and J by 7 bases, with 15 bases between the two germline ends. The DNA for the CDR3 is TGTGCCAGCAGCTTAGCGGATCCGGGCGGCGGCGGGGAGCTGTTTTTT. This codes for CASSLADPGGGGELFF.

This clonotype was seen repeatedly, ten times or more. The CDR3 spells CASRRTGGELFF. The CDR3, as DNA: TGTGCCAGCAGGAGGACAGGCGGGGAGCTGTTTTTT. The rearrangement joins TRBV6-6 to TRBJ2-2; 7 bases are shared with TRBD1. CDR1 and CDR2 (germline): MNHNY, SVGAGI (reference sequence). V was clipped by 6 bases and J by 7 bases; unmatched bases: 2. This CDR3 comprises 12 residues.

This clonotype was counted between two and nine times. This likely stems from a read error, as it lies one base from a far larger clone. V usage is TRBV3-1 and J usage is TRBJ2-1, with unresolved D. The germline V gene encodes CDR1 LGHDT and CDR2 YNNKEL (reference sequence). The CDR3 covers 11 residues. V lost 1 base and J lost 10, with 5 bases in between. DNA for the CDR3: TGTGCCAGCAGCCAAGCCTACGAGCAGTTCTTC. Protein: CASSQAYEQFF.

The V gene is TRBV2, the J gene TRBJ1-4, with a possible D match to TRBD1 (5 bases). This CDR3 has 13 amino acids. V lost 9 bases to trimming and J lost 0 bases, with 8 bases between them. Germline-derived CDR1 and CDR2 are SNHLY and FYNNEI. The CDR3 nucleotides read TGTGCCAGTGACAGAGCAACTAATGAAAAACTGTTTTTT. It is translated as CASDRATNEKLFF.

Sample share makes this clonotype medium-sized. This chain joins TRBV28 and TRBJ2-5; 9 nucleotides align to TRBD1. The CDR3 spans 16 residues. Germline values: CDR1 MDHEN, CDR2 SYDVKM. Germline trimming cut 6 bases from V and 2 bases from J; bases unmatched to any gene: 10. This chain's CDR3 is CASSHRGRGKQETQYF. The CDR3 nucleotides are TGTGCCAGCAGCCACAGGGGGCGAGGGAAACAAGAGACCCAGTACTTC.